This TCR beta chain was documented in a study of shared clonotypes between healthy human individuals. Trimming shortened V by 0 bases and J by 5 bases, and 11 bases separated the two germline ends. From germline, CDR1 is SGHVS and CDR2 FNYEAQ. This CDR3 region has 14 residues. Terminally differentiated effector memory CD45RA+ cells were excluded from the naive CD8 cells, which were CD45RO-negative and positively selected for CCR7. Here immunoSEQ multiplex PCR was the method, and the copy in TCRdb shows in-frame clones only, minus some. The sample records around 1.9 million clones, over 85% being singletons.

The chain links TRBV7-6 to TRBJ2-7; tentatively, D is TRBD2 (5 bases). The clonotype was recovered from a young man in good health. Some clones in this sample may be carry-over from other donors' samples. Sequenced: naive CD8+ T cells from PBMCs. CDR3 sequence (DNA): TGTGCCAGCAGCTTAGCAGGTAGCGTCGACGAGCAGTACTTC. Translating it yields CASSLAGSVDEQYF.